Presented here are 27 T cell receptor beta chains from one specimen sequenced in a study of T cell changes during pregnancy in multiple sclerosis. Assay used: immunoSEQ multiplex PCR; TCRdb lists only in-frame clones, some missing. The sample has roughly 72,000 clones, around 94% seen once. Sequences were derived from CD4+ T cells from peripheral blood mononuclear cells, sampled before pregnancy. These receptors were taken from a female donor with multiple sclerosis, enrolled in a pregnancy study.

V gene TRBV5-8 combines with J gene TRBJ1-2; perhaps TRBD1 as D (5 bases). CDR1 SGHTS and CDR2 YDEGEE come from the germline V gene. V was cut by 0 bases and J by 4 bases, with 10 bases left in between. The CDR3 consists of 14 residues. CDR3: CASSLAGQIYGYTF. The CDR3 DNA is TGTGCCAGCAGCTTGGCCGGACAAATCTATGGCTACACCTTC.

This clone has a handful of counts. V and J are TRBV5-1 and TRBJ2-5; perhaps TRBD2 as D (6 bases). The CDR3 covers 15 residues. Germline lookup yields CDR1 SGHRS and CDR2 YFSETQ. V shed 4 bases and J shed 1 base, with 14 bases lying between them. CDR3 sequence: CASSRGGVPQETQYF. For the CDR3, the DNA is TGCGCCAGCAGCCGCGGAGGGGTTCCCCAAGAGACCCAGTACTTC.

The CDR3 is CASTLGRFGETQYF. The CDR3 DNA reads as TGTGCCAGCACCCTAGGGAGGTTCGGTGAGACCCAGTACTTC. V is TRBV6-1 and J is TRBJ2-5; tentative D call: TRBD2 (6 bases). CDR3 length equals 14 residues. Germline-derived CDR1 and CDR2 are MNHNS and SASEGT. The germline V and J ends were trimmed by 7 bases and 5 bases, with 17 bases remaining between them.

The chain is built from TRBV2 and TRBJ1-4; possibly TRBD1 for D (6 bases). Germline CDR1 SNHLY, CDR2 FYNNEI. Trimming took off 5 bases at V and 7 bases at J, with 11 bases between the two ends. The CDR3 runs 13 residues. CDR3 bases: TGTGCCAGCAGTAGGGGGTCTGGTGAAAAACTGTTTTTT. Translation: CASSRGSGEKLFF.

The genes are TRBV28 and TRBJ1-5; D is possibly TRBD1 (5 bases). CDR1 is MDHEN, CDR2 SYDVKM, per germline. Between the trimmed V and J ends, which lost 2 bases and 9 bases, there was a span of 8 bases. This CDR3 contains 12 residues. The CDR3 DNA follows: TGTGCCAGCAGTTTAAGGGGCCGGCCCCAGCATTTT. Translation gives CASSLRGRPQHF.

This CDR3 reads CASSKVGGEQFF. The CDR3 DNA reads as TGTGCCAGCAGTAAAGTGGGAGGTGAGCAGTTCTTC. This chain connects TRBV27 to TRBJ2-1, with D maybe TRBD2 (6 bases). Germline V lookup: CDR1 MNHEY, CDR2 SMNVEV (reference sequence). V was clipped by 5 bases and J by 9 bases, with 11 bases between them. The CDR3 is 12 residues long.

This clone was counted once. The chain links TRBV29-1 to TRBJ2-2; 7 bases map to TRBD2. Germline V gives CDR1 SQVTM, CDR2 ANQGSEA. This CDR3 spans 13 amino acids. The V segment lost 7 bases and the J segment 1 base; nucleotides outside the gene matches: 3. The CDR3: CSAGRGNTGELFF. The CDR3 DNA reads as TGCAGCGCTGGGAGGGGGAACACCGGGGAGCTGTTTTTT.

The V gene is TRBV7-9, the J gene TRBJ2-2; 9 bases are a match to TRBD1. CDR1 SEHNR and CDR2 FQNEAQ come from the germline V gene (reference sequence). J was trimmed by 7 bases and V by 5 bases; bases with no gene match: 5. This CDR3 contains 14 residues. The CDR3 loop is CASSRQGGIGELFF. Written as DNA, the CDR3 is TGTGCCAGCAGCCGACAGGGGGGGATCGGGGAGCTGTTTTTT.

The chain employs TRBV6-1 and TRBJ1-2; the D gene is possibly TRBD1 (5 bases). The CDR3 has 13 amino acids. With 11 bases removed from V and 4 bases from J, the gap between germline ends came to 17 bases. The germline CDR1 and CDR2 sequences are MNHNS and SASEGT. The CDR3 loop reads CAGRTTGTYGYTF. The CDR3 region has the DNA TGTGCCGGTAGGACTACAGGCACCTATGGCTACACCTTC.

The rearrangement links TRBV7-9 to TRBJ2-7; TRBD1 matches at 9 bases. The J call may be mistaken, given a closer DNA end match to TRBJ2-1. There are 15 residues in the CDR3. The germline gives CDR1 SEHNR, CDR2 FQNEAQ (reference sequence). CDR3 region: CASSVTGGGGNEQFF. CDR3 bases: TGTGCCAGCAGCGTTACAGGGGGCGGTGGCAATGAGCAGTTCTTC.

The chain recombines TRBV27 with TRBJ2-5; TRBD2 aligns across 9 bases. The junction had 11 bases not matched to a gene; V was cut back by 4 bases and J by 5 bases. The CDR3 spans 16 residues. The germline V gene encodes CDR1 MNHEY and CDR2 SMNVEV (reference sequence). CDR3: CASSSTAGGLLETQYF. CDR3 sequence (DNA): TGTGCCAGCAGTTCCACGGCGGGAGGGCTATTGGAGACCCAGTACTTC.

V gene TRBV19 combines with J gene TRBJ1-4; TRBD1 is a possible D gene (6 bases). Trimming shortened V by 4 bases and J by 11 bases, and 17 bases separated the two germline ends. The CDR3 has 14 amino acids. Germline CDR1 reads LNHDA; CDR2 reads SQIVND (reference sequence). Here the CDR3 DNA reads TGTGCCAGTAGTACAGCAGGGGCTTGGGGGAAACTGTTTTTT. This encodes CASSTAGAWGKLFF.

The chain is built from TRBV6-1 and TRBJ1-5, with a possible D match to TRBD1 (5 bases). The germline V gene encodes CDR1 MNHNS and CDR2 SASEGT. This CDR3 spans 15 amino acids. V lost 2 bases and J lost 7, with 15 bases in between. CDR3 region: CASSEYFGARQPQHF. In DNA, the CDR3 is TGTGCCAGCAGTGAATACTTTGGGGCGCGACAGCCCCAGCATTTT.

Only one count was recorded for this clone. The chain uses TRBV18 and TRBJ2-7; tentatively, D is TRBD1 (6 bases). Germline V gene sequence: CDR1 KGHSH, CDR2 LQKENI. V lost 4 bases to trimming and J lost 3 bases, with 16 bases between them. The CDR3 runs 15 residues. CDR3 nucleotides: TGTGCCAGCTCACGATCAGGGGAAGGAGACTACGAGCAGTACTTC. Its translation: CASSRSGEGDYEQYF.

This chain joins TRBV6-6 and TRBJ1-2; 7 positions match TRBD1. This CDR3 region has 12 residues. Losses at the gene ends were 6 bases for V and 2 bases for J; bases not matched to a gene: 0. The germline gives CDR1 MNHNY, CDR2 SVGAGI (reference sequence). CDR3 sequence: CASRGQNYGYTF. DNA for the CDR3: TGTGCCAGCAGGGGACAGAACTATGGCTACACCTTC.

The J gene is TRBJ1-6, the V gene TRBV19; 8 bases agree with TRBD1. Germline V gene data show CDR1 as LNHDA and CDR2 as SQIVND (reference sequence). The CDR3 runs 14 residues. V shed 5 bases and J 11 bases; nucleotides not matched to a gene: 8. For the CDR3, the DNA is TGTGCCAGTAGTTCCGGACAGGGCGGAACACCCCTCCACTTT. It is translated as CASSSGQGGTPLHF.

V gene TRBV19 combines with J gene TRBJ1-1; a weak D match, TRBD1 (5 bases). V was pared by 2 bases and J by 4 bases, with 8 bases between. The germline V gene has CDR1 LNHDA and CDR2 SQIVND (reference sequence). The CDR3 is 13 amino acids. CDR3 sequence reads: CASSIMGGTEAFF. CDR3 DNA: TGTGCCAGTAGTATAATGGGGGGCACTGAAGCTTTCTTT.

The J gene is TRBJ1-1, the V gene TRBV12-5; 8 nucleotides agree with TRBD1. Trimming cost V 0 bases and J 0 bases; bases outside gene matches: 15. From germline, CDR1 is LGHNT and CDR2 FRNRAP. This CDR3 is built from 20 residues. The chain's CDR3 is CASGLVIRQGARGVNTEAFF. The CDR3 DNA reads TGTGCTAGTGGTTTGGTAATCCGCCAGGGGGCGCGCGGGGTGAACACTGAAGCTTTCTTT. Variable domain in full (rest from reference TRBV12-5 and TRBJ1-1): DARVTQTPRHKVTEMGQEVTMRCQPILGHNTVFWYRQTMMQGLELLAYFRNRAPLDDSGMPKDRFSAEMPDATLATLKIQPSEPRDSAVYFCASGLVIRQGARGVNTEAFFGQGTRLTVV.

The gene calls are TRBV7-8 and TRBJ1-4, with D perhaps TRBD1 (5 bases). The germline V gene encodes CDR1 SGHVS and CDR2 FQNEAQ. The V gene lost 1 base and the J gene lost 2 bases, with 8 bases spanning the gap. CDR3 size: 15 residues. The CDR3 nucleotides are TGTGCCAGCAGCTTAGATAGACAGACTAATGAAAAACTGTTTTTT. Amino acid sequence: CASSLDRQTNEKLFF.

This sequence joins TRBV5-1 and TRBJ2-1; TRBD2 agrees at 8 bases. The germline V gene encodes CDR1 SGHRS and CDR2 YFSETQ. The CDR3 totals 16 residues. The ends lost 5 bases at V and 0 bases at J; junction bases unmatched: 7. The chain's CDR3 is CASRPLAGSSYNEQFF. The CDR3 nucleotides are TGCGCCAGCAGACCCTTAGCGGGGAGCTCCTACAATGAGCAGTTCTTC.

The chain has TRBV7-2 and TRBJ1-1, with D unclear. The germline V gene has CDR1 SGHTA and CDR2 FQGNSA. CDR3 size: 14 residues. V was clipped by 2 bases and J by 5 bases, with 12 bases between them. The CDR3 loop is CASSLKAGGTEAFF. The DNA of the CDR3 is TGTGCCAGCAGCTTAAAGGCGGGCGGAACTGAAGCTTTCTTT.

V gene TRBV9 combines with J gene TRBJ2-2, with 9 bases matching TRBD1. CDR1 is SGDLS and CDR2 is YYNGEE in the germline V gene. This CDR3 spans 16 amino acids. Losses at the gene ends were 3 bases for V and 3 bases for J; bases not matched to a gene: 6. This CDR3 is CASSGGGQGYTGELFF. The CDR3 DNA is TGTGCCAGCAGCGGTGGGGGACAGGGATACACCGGGGAGCTGTTTTTT.

The V gene is TRBV5-6, the J gene TRBJ1-2, with 7 positions matching TRBD1. Germline CDR1 SGHDT, CDR2 YYEEEE. V was pared by 1 base and J by 8 bases, with 11 bases of the junction left unmatched. CDR3 length: 15 residues. The DNA of the CDR3 is TGTGCCAGCAGCTTGCCCGGGACAGCCCGTGGGGGCTACACCTTC. It encodes CASSLPGTARGGYTF.

The rearrangement links TRBV2 to TRBJ2-7, with D perhaps TRBD1 (7 bases). Germline V gene lookup returns CDR1 SNHLY and CDR2 FYNNEI. V was trimmed by 6 bases and J by 3 bases, leaving 15 bases between them. This CDR3 has 14 residues. The CDR3 bases are TGTGCCAGCAGGGCGGGACAGTTGTTCTACGAGCAGTACTTC. This gives the protein CASRAGQLFYEQYF.

The chain uses TRBV5-5 and TRBJ2-7; 9 nucleotides agree with TRBD1. V lost 3 bases and J lost 6; bases outside the gene matches: 13. CDR1 is SGHKS and CDR2 is YYEKEE in the germline V gene (reference sequence). This CDR3 comprises 16 residues. The chain's CDR3 is CASSWGWDRVGGEQYF. DNA for the CDR3: TGTGCCAGCAGCTGGGGGTGGGACAGGGTAGGGGGCGAGCAGTACTTC.

This chain uses TRBV2 with TRBJ1-2; D possibly corresponds to TRBD1 (6 bases). The V gene lost 10 bases and the J gene lost 8 bases, with 23 bases spanning the gap. The CDR3 is 14 amino acids. Germline lookup yields CDR1 SNHLY and CDR2 FYNNEI. CDR3 nucleotide sequence: TGTGCCATCTACGTATTAACAGGGTCTCGCGGCTACACCTTC. Its protein is CAIYVLTGSRGYTF.

The chain combines TRBV5-1 with TRBJ1-1, with D unresolved. Germline lookup yields CDR1 SGHRS and CDR2 YFSETQ. V gave up 0 bases and J gave up 0 bases, with 6 bases separating them. This CDR3 comprises 14 residues. The CDR3 here is CASSLDLVNTEAFF. CDR3 sequence (DNA): TGCGCCAGCAGCTTGGATCTTGTGAACACTGAAGCTTTCTTT.